These 11 T cell receptor beta chains originate from one sample sequenced in a study of T cell repertoires in cytomegalovirus infection. MiXCR was run by TCRdb on the reads, yielding one entry per CDR3 protein. The sample contains around 310,000 distinct CDR3 sequences, roughly 29% of which appear only once. Their cognate antigens are unknown. Specimen: cultured PBMCs, collected from culture after CMV antigen stimulation. All receptors come from a human donor in good health (CMV status not recorded). Some clones in this sample may be carry-over from other donors' samples.

The J gene is TRBJ2-1, the V gene TRBV30; D gene ambiguous. V lost 0 bases to trimming and J lost 4 bases, with 7 bases between them. CDR1 GTSNPN and CDR2 SVGIG come from the germline V gene (reference sequence). The CDR3 contains 13 residues. CDR3 protein: CAWSVATYNEQFF. The CDR3 coding sequence is TGTGCCTGGAGTGTAGCAACTTACAATGAGCAGTTCTTC.

This clonotype has a count of ten or more. V gene TRBV7-8 combines with J gene TRBJ1-4; 7 bases line up with TRBD1. CDR1 SGHVS and CDR2 FQNEAQ come from the germline V gene. CDR3 size: 16 residues. Trimming removed 3 bases from V and 7 bases from J; junction bases left unmatched: 11. CDR3 loop: CASSFYDRVVGEKLFF. DNA for the CDR3: TGTGCCAGCAGCTTCTACGACAGGGTAGTGGGTGAAAAACTGTTTTTT.

The V gene is TRBV12-3 or TRBV12-4, the J gene TRBJ2-5; 8 bases are shared with TRBD2. CDR3 length: 17 residues. The junction had 9 bases not matched to a gene; V was cut back by 3 bases and J by 0 bases. CDR3 in amino acids: CASSFSRSGAYQETQYF. In nucleotides, the CDR3 is TGTGCCAGCAGTTTTTCTCGTAGCGGGGCGTACCAAGAGACCCAGTACTTC.

The chain carries TRBV4-2 and TRBJ1-5; D perhaps matches TRBD1 (5 bases). Germline lookup yields CDR1 LGHNA and CDR2 YNFKEQ. V shed 1 base and J shed 0 bases, with 16 bases lying between them. This CDR3 region has 18 residues. CDR3 bases: TGTGCCAGCAGCCAAGCTGCATTGGGGGACTCTAGCAATCAGCCCCAGCATTTT. This gives the protein CASSQAALGDSSNQPQHF.

This clonotype has a handful of counts. V usage is TRBV20-1 and J usage is TRBJ1-5; the D is unclear. Germline lookup yields CDR1 DFQATT and CDR2 SNEGSKA (reference sequence). Trimming shortened V by 6 bases and J by 4 bases, and 16 bases separated the two germline ends. The CDR3 runs to 14 residues. CDR3 DNA sequence: TGCAGTGCGTTAGGTAGGGCGGCTAATCAGCCCCAGCATTTT. This gives the protein CSALGRAANQPQHF.

This clonotype has more than one count but fewer than ten. The chain couples TRBV24-1 to TRBJ2-1; D is possibly TRBD1 (5 bases). Germline values: CDR1 KGHDR, CDR2 SFDVKD. The V and J ends lost 4 bases and 5 bases respectively, with 11 bases between them. This CDR3 has 14 residues. The CDR3 region has the DNA TGTGCCACCAGTGACCCGGTAGGGGACAATGAGCAGTTCTTC. Its protein product is CATSDPVGDNEQFF.

This clonotype was counted at least ten times. The chain links TRBV7-6 to TRBJ1-1; D perhaps matches TRBD1 (5 bases). Germline CDR1 and CDR2: SGHVS and FNYEAQ. V lost 4 bases, J lost 9 bases, and 15 bases lay in between. CDR3 size: 13 residues. The CDR3 sequence is CASSSSGGVQAFF. CDR3 coding DNA: TGTGCCAGCAGCTCGTCGGGGGGGGTGCAAGCTTTCTTT.

The CDR3 protein is CASSPPSIRQETQYF. CDR3 sequence (DNA): TGTGCCAGCAGCCCCCCGAGCATTCGACAAGAGACCCAGTACTTC. The chain is built from TRBV7-9 and TRBJ2-5; D remains ambiguous. Between the trimmed V and J ends, which lost 5 bases and 2 bases, there was a span of 15 bases. This CDR3 comprises 15 residues. Germline loops: CDR1 SEHNR, CDR2 FQNEAQ (reference sequence).

This clonotype was seen a few times. The chain uses TRBV28 and TRBJ2-1; no definite D call. V dropped 7 bases and J dropped 8 bases, with 18 bases sitting between them. Germline CDR1 is MDHEN and CDR2 is SYDVKM. The CDR3 is made up of 14 amino acids. The CDR3 is CASTRAVEWDEQFF. As DNA, the CDR3 is TGTGCCAGCACCCGGGCCGTAGAGTGGGATGAGCAGTTCTTC.

The V gene is TRBV15, the J gene TRBJ2-3, with TRBD1 as a possible D gene (5 bases). CDR3 length equals 15 residues. V was pared by 1 base and J by 4 bases, with 12 bases between. Germline CDR1 LNHNV, CDR2 YYDKDF (reference sequence). This CDR3 is CATSRGRQGADTQYF. CDR3 DNA sequence: TGTGCCACCAGCAGAGGAAGGCAGGGCGCAGATACGCAGTATTTT.

V usage is TRBV20-1 and J usage is TRBJ1-5, with TRBD1 matching over 8 bases. Germline loops: CDR1 DFQATT, CDR2 SNEGSKA (reference sequence). Trimming at V came to 3 bases and at J to 7 bases, leaving 8 bases not matched to a gene. The CDR3 totals 14 residues. The CDR3 sequence is CSASLGQGRQPQHF. The CDR3 region has the DNA TGCAGTGCTAGTCTTGGACAGGGCAGACAGCCCCAGCATTTT.